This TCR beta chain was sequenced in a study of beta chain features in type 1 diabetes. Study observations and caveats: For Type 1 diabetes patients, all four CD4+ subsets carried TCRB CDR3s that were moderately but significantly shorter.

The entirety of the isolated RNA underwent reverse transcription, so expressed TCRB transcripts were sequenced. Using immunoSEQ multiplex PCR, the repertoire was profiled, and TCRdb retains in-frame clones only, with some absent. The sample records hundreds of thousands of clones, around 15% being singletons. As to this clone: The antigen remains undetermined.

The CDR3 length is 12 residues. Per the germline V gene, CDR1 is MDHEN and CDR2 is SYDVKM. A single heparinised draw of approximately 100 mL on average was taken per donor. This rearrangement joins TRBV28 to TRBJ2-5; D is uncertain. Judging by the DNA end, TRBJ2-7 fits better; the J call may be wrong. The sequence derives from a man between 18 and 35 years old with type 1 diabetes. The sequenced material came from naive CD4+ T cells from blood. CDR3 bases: TGTGCCAGCAGTTTATCAGGCCTCGAGCAGTACTTC. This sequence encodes CASSLSGLEQYF.